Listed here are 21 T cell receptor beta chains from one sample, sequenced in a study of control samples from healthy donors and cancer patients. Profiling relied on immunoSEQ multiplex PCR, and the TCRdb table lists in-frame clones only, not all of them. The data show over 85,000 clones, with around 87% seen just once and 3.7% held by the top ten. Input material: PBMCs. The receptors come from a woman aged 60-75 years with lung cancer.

CDR3 protein: CASSLGQTYEKLFF. The CDR3 DNA is TGTGCCAGCAGCTTGGGACAGACATATGAAAAACTGTTTTTT. The V call is TRBV5-6, the J call TRBJ1-4; D is perhaps TRBD1 (5 bases). This CDR3 spans 14 amino acids. Germline CDR1 reads SGHDT; CDR2 reads YYEEEE. Deletions cut 0 bases from V and 6 bases from J, with 9 bases between.

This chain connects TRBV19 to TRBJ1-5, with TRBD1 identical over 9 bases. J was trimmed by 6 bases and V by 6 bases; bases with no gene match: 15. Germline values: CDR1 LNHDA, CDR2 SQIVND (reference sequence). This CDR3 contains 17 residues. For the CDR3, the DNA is TGTGCCAGTAGCGTCCTGTTTGACAGGGGGTACGGTCAGCCCCAGCATTTT. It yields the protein CASSVLFDRGYGQPQHF.

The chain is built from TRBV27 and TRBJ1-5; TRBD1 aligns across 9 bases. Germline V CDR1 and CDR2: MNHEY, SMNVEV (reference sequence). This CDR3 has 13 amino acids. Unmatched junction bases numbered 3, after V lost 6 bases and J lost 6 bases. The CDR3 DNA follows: TGTGCCAGCAGCTCACAGGGGGCTCAGCCCCAGCATTTT. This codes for CASSSQGAQPQHF.

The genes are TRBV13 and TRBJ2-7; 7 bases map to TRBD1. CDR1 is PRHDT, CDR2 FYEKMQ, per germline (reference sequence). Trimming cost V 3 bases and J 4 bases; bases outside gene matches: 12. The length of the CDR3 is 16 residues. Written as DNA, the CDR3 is TGTGCCAGCAGCTTTAGAAGAGCAGGGGGTGAGTACGAGCAGTACTTC. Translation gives CASSFRRAGGEYEQYF. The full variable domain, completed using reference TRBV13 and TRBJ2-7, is AAGVIQSPRHLIKEKRETATLKCYPIPRHDTVYWYQQGPGQDPQFLISFYEKMQSDKGSIPDRFSAQQFSDYHSELNMSSLELGDSALYFCASSFRRAGGEYEQYFGPGTRLTVT.

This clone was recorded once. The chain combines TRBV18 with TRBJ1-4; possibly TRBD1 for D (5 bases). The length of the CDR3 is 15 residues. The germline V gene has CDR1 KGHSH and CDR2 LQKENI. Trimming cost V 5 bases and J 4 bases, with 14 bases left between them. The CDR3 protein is CASSSQGPNNEKLFF. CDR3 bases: TGTGCCAGCTCATCGCAGGGTCCCAATAATGAAAAACTGTTTTTT.

The CDR3 region has the DNA TGTGCCAGTAAGCGGACTAGTAACGATGAGCAGTTCTTC. It is translated as CASKRTSNDEQFF. The chain recombines TRBV19 with TRBJ2-1; 7 bases map to TRBD2. The V segment lost 7 bases and the J segment 8 bases; nucleotides outside the gene matches: 8. There are 13 residues in the CDR3. Per germline, CDR1 LNHDA and CDR2 SQIVND (reference sequence).

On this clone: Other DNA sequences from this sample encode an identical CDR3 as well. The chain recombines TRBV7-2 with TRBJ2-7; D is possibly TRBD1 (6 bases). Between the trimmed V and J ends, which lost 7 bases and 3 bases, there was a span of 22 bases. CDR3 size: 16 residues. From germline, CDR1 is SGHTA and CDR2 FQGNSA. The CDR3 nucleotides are TGTGCCAGCACCCCTGGTGATCGGGACACCGTCTACGAGCAGTACTTC. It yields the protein CASTPGDRDTVYEQYF.

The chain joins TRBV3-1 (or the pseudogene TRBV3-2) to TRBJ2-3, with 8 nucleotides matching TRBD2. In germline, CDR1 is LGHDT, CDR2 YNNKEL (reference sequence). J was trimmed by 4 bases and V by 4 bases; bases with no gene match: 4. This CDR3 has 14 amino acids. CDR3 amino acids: CASSRGLAPDTQYF. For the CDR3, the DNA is TGTGCCAGCAGCCGCGGACTAGCCCCAGATACGCAGTATTTT.

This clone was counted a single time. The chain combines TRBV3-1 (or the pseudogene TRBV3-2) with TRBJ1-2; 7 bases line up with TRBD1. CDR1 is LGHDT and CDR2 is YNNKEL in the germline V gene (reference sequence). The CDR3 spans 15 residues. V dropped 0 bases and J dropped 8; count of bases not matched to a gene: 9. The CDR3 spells CASSQESGRGFGYTF. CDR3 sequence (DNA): TGTGCCAGCAGCCAAGAGTCGGGCAGGGGGTTCGGCTACACCTTC.

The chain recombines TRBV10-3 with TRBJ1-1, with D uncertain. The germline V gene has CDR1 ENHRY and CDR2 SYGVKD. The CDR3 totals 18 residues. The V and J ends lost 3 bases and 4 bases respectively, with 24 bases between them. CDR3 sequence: CAISDISGRDPVSTEAFF. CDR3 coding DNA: TGTGCCATCAGTGATATTAGTGGAAGGGATCCTGTCAGCACTGAAGCTTTCTTT.

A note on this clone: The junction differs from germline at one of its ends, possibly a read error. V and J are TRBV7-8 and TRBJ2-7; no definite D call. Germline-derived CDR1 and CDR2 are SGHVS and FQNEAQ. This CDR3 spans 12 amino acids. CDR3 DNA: TGTGCCAGCAGCCCTAGTTCCTACGAGCCTCACTTC. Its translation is CASSPSSYEPHF. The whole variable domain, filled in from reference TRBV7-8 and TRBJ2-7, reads GAGVSQSPRYKVAKRGQDVALRCDPISGHVSLFWYQQALGQGPEFLTYFQNEAQLDKSGLPSDRFFAERPEGSVSTLKIQRTQQEDSAVYLCASSPSSYEPHFGPGTRLTVT.

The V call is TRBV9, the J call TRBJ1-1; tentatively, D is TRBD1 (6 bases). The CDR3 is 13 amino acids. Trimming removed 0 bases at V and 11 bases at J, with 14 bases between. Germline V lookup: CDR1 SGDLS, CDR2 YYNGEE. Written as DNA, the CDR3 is TGTGCCAGCAGCGTAGAAGGGGGGCGAGGGGCTTTCTTT. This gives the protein CASSVEGGRGAFF.

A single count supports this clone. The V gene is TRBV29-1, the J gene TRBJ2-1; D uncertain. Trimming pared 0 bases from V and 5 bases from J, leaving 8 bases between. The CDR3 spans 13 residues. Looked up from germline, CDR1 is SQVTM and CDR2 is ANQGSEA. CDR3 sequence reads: CSVEDLSDNEQFF. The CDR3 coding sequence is TGCAGCGTTGAAGATCTTAGTGACAATGAGCAGTTCTTC.

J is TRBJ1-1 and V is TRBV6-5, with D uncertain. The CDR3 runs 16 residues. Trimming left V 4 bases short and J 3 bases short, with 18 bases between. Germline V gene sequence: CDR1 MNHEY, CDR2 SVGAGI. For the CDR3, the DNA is TGTGCCAGCAGTTCCTCTGTGACCGGAGGGTACACTGAAGCTTTCTTT. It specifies CASSSSVTGGYTEAFF.

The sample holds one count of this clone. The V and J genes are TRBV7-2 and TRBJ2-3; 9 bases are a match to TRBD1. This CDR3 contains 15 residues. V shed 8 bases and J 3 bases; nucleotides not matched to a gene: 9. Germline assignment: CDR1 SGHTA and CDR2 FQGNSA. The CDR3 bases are TGTGCCAGCCGCTGGGGGGACAGGGAGACAGATACGCAGTATTTT. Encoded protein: CASRWGDRETDTQYF.

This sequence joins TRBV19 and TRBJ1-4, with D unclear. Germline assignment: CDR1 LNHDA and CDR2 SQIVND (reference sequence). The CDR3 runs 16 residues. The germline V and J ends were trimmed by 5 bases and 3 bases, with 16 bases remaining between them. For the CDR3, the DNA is TGTGCCAGTAGTCTCCGGACGGCAGGCGCTAATGAAAAACTGTTTTTT. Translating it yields CASSLRTAGANEKLFF.

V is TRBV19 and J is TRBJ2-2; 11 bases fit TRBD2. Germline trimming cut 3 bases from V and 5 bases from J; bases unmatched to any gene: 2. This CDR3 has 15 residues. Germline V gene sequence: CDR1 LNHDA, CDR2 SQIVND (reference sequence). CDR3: CASSIPSGRTGELFF. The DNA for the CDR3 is TGTGCCAGTAGTATTCCTAGCGGGAGGACCGGGGAGCTGTTTTTT.

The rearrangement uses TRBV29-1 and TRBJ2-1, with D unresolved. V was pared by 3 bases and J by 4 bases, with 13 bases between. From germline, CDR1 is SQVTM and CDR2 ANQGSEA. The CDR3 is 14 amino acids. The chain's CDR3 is CSVDGIGSYNEQFF. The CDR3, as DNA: TGCAGCGTTGATGGGATCGGGTCATACAATGAGCAGTTCTTC.

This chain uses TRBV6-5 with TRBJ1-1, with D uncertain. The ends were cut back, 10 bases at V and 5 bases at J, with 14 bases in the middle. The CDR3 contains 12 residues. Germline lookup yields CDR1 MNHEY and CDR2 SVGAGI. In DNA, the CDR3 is TGTGCCACTGGTAGGGAAAATACTGAAGCTTTCTTT. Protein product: CATGRENTEAFF.

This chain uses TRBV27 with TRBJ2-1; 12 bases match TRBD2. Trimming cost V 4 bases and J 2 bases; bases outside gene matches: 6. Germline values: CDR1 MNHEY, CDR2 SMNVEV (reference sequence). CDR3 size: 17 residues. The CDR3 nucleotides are TGTGCCAGCAGTTCTAGACTAGCGGGGGCAACCTACAATGAGCAGTTCTTC. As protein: CASSSRLAGATYNEQFF.

The CDR3 loop is CASSSRGTSEAEQYF. The CDR3 DNA sequence: TGTGCCAGCAGCTCCAGGGGGACTAGCGAAGCCGAGCAGTACTTC. The chain couples TRBV11-3 to TRBJ2-7; 10 bases are shared with TRBD2. CDR3 size: 15 residues. Per the germline V gene, CDR1 is SGHNT and CDR2 is YENEEA. The ends lost 4 bases at V and 6 bases at J; junction bases unmatched: 9.